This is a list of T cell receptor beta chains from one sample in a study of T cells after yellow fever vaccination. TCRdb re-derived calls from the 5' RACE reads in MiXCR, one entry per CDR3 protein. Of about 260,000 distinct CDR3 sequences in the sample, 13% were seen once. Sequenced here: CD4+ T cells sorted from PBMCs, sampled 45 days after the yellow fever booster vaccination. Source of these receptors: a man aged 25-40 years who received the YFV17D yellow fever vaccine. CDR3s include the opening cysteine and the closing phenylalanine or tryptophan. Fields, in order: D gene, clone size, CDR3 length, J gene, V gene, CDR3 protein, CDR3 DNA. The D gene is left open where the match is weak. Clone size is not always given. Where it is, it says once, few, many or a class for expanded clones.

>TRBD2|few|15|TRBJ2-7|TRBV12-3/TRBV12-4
CASSFGAGVSYEQYF
TGTGCCAGCAGTTTCGGGGCGGGAGTCTCCTACGAGCAGTACTTC
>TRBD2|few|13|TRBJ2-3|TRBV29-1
CSVSGRAVDTQYF
TGCAGCGTTAGCGGGAGGGCCGTAGATACGCAGTATTTT
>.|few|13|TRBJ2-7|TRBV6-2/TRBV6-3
CASSYRPRNEQYF
TGTGCCAGCAGTTATAGACCACGGAACGAGCAGTACTTC
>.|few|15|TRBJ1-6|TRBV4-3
CASSQTGTYNSPLHF
TGCGCCAGCAGCCAGACGGGAACCTATAATTCACCCCTCCACTTT
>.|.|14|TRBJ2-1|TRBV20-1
CSARDQGRGQEQFF
TGCAGTGCTAGAGATCAAGGGAGGGGGCAGGAGCAGTTCTTC
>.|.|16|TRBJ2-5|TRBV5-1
CASSAFGTLQQETQYF
TGCGCCAGCAGCGCGTTCGGGACACTGCAACAAGAGACCCAGTACTTC
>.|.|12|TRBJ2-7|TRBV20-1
CSARRGFFEQYF
TGCAGTGCTAGGAGGGGTTTTTTCGAGCAGTACTTC
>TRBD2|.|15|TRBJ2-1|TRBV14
CASSPGRAFSVEQFF
TGTGCCAGCAGCCCAGGGAGGGCCTTCTCGGTTGAGCAGTTCTTC
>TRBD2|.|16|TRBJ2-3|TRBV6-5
CASSSKRLAGQSTQYF
TGTGCCAGCAGTTCAAAACGACTAGCGGGACAAAGTACGCAGTATTTT
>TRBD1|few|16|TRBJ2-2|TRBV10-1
CASSGGQGANTGELFF
TGCGCCAGCAGTGGGGGACAGGGGGCCAACACCGGGGAGCTGTTTTTT
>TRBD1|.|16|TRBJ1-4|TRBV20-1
CSAPIGSVQGSEKLFF
TGCAGTGCCCCCATTGGGAGCGTACAGGGGAGCGAAAAACTGTTTTTT
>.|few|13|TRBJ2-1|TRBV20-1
CSARRDSYNEQFF
TGCAGTGCTAGGCGGGACTCCTACAATGAGCAGTTCTTC
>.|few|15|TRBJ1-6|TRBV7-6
CASSARASSDSPLHF
TGTGCCAGCAGCGCACGGGCTTCCTCCGATTCACCCCTCCACTTT
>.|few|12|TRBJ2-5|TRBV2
CASSEGGRDQYF
TGTGCCAGCAGTGAGGGGGGCCGAGACCAGTACTTC
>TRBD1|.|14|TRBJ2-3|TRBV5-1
CASREGQGTDTQYF
TGCGCCAGCAGGGAAGGACAGGGTACAGATACGCAGTATTTT
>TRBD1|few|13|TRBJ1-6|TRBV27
CASSLRTGSVLHF
TGTGCCAGCAGTTTACGGACAGGGAGCGTCCTCCACTTT
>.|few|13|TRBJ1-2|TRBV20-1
CSARAGQNYGYTF
TGCAGTGCTAGAGCGGGGCAGAACTATGGCTACACCTTC
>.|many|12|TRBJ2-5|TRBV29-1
CSVRQVVGTQYF
TGCAGCGTTAGACAGGTTGTTGGGACCCAGTACTTC
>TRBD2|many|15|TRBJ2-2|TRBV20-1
CSAPSGRANTGELFF
TGCAGTGCCCCAAGCGGGAGGGCGAACACCGGGGAGCTGTTTTTT
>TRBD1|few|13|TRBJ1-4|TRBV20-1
CSAPGQGNEKLFF
TGCAGTGCCCCGGGACAGGGGAATGAAAAACTGTTTTTT
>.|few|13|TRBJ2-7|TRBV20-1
CSANRGALDEQYF
TGCAGTGCTAATAGGGGGGCTTTGGACGAGCAGTACTTC
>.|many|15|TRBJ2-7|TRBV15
CATSREIGNTYEQYF
TGTGCCACCAGCAGAGAGATAGGGAATACCTACGAGCAGTACTTC
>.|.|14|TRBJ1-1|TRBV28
CASRASGENTEAFF
TGTGCCAGCAGAGCCTCAGGGGAGAACACTGAAGCTTTCTTT
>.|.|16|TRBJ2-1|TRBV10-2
CASSETVVSSYNEQFF
TGCGCCAGCAGTGAGACGGTCGTGAGCTCCTACAATGAGCAGTTCTTC
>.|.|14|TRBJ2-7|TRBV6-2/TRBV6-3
CASSYLKSDYEQYF
TGTGCCAGCAGTTACCTGAAATCAGACTACGAGCAGTACTTC
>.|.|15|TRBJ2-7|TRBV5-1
CASRLLRESSYEQYF
TGCGCCAGCAGACTACTCAGGGAGAGCTCCTACGAGCAGTACTTC
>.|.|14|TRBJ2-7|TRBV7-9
CASSLSGRYYEQYF
TGTGCCAGCAGCTTATCGGGACGATACTACGAGCAGTACTTC
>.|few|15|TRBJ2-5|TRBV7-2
CASSLSGGRLETQYF
TGTGCCAGCAGCTTATCTGGCGGCCGTTTAGAGACCCAGTACTTC
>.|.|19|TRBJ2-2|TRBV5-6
CASSLSLSGRRINTGELFF
TGTGCCAGCAGCTTATCTCTTTCTGGTAGGAGAATCAACACCGGGGAGCTGTTTTTT
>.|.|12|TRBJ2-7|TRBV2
CASTDRDYEQYF
TGTGCCAGCACCGACCGCGACTACGAGCAGTACTTC
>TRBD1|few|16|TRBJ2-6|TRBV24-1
CATSDQTGSGANVLTF
TGTGCCACCAGTGACCAGACAGGGTCTGGGGCCAACGTCCTGACTTTC
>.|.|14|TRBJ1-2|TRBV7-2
CASSFSTGSYGYTF
TGTGCCAGCAGCTTTTCTACAGGGAGCTATGGCTACACCTTC
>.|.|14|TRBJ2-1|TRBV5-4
CASSLLLGANEQFF
TGTGCCAGCAGCTTGTTGTTAGGGGCCAATGAGCAGTTCTTC
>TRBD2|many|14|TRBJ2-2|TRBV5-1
CASSFGGGTGELFF
TGCGCCAGCAGCTTCGGCGGGGGCACCGGGGAGCTGTTTTTT
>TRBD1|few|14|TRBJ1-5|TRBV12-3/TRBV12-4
CASSLQGGSQPQHF
TGTGCCAGCAGTTTACAGGGGGGGAGTCAGCCCCAGCATTTT
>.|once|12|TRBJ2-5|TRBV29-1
CSSGGSVETQYF
TGCAGCTCAGGGGGGTCGGTGGAGACCCAGTACTTC
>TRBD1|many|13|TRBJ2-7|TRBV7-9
CASSLSGGYEQYF
TGTGCCAGCAGCTTATCAGGGGGCTACGAGCAGTACTTC
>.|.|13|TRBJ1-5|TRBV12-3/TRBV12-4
CASSTSPNQPQHF
TGTGCCAGCAGTACAAGCCCGAATCAGCCCCAGCATTTT
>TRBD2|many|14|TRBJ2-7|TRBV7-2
CASSLTSASYEQYF
TGTGCCAGCAGCTTGACTAGCGCTTCCTACGAGCAGTACTTC
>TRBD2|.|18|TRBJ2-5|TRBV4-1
CASSQETLAGGIRETQYF
TGCGCCAGCAGCCAAGAAACCCTAGCGGGAGGGATTAGGGAGACCCAGTACTTC
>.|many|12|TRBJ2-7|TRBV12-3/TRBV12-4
CASSYLGDEQYF
TGTGCCAGCAGTTATCTCGGGGACGAGCAGTACTTC
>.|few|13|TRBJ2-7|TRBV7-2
CASSFSPGNEQYF
TGTGCCAGCAGCTTTTCTCCAGGGAACGAGCAGTACTTC
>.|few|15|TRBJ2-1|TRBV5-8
CASSLGGFPYNEQFF
TGTGCCAGCAGCTTGGGGGGGTTCCCCTACAATGAGCAGTTCTTC
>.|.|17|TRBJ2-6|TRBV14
CASSQVTGMDGANVLTF
TGTGCCAGCAGCCAAGTCACAGGGATGGATGGGGCCAACGTCCTGACTTTC
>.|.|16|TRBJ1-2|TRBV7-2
CASSSQGAGVAYGYTF
TGTGCCAGCAGCTCCCAAGGGGCGGGGGTGGCCTATGGCTACACCTTC
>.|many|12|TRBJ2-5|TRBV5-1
CASRVGQETQYF
TGCGCCAGCAGAGTCGGCCAAGAGACCCAGTACTTC
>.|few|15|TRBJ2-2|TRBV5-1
CASSPLMGSGGELFF
TGCGCCAGCAGCCCGCTTATGGGCTCTGGCGGGGAGCTGTTTTTT
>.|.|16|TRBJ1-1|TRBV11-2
CASSSARTGQHTEAFF
TGTGCCAGCAGTTCCGCCCGCACAGGGCAGCACACTGAAGCTTTCTTT
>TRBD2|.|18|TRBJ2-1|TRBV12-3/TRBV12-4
CASSLAASLAGSYNEQFF
TGTGCCAGCAGTTTAGCCGCCTCACTAGCGGGTTCCTACAATGAGCAGTTCTTC
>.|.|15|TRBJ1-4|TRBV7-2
CASSLVIGSNEKLFF
TGTGCCAGCAGCTTAGTGATCGGTTCTAATGAAAAACTGTTTTTT
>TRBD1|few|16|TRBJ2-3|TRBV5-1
CASSKGGTGDTDTQYF
TGCGCCAGCAGCAAGGGAGGGACAGGGGACACAGATACGCAGTATTTT
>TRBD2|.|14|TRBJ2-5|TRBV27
CASSSGTSGLSQYF
TGTGCCAGCAGTTCCGGGACTAGCGGCCTCAGCCAGTACTTC
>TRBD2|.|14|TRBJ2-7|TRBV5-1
CASSLSGPGRVQYF
TGCGCCAGCAGCTTAAGCGGTCCCGGGAGGGTGCAGTACTTC
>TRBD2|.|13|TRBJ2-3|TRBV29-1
CSGGASGSYTQYF
TGCAGCGGGGGGGCTAGCGGGAGTTATACGCAGTATTTT
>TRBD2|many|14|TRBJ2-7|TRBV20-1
CSATGTSIADEQYF
TGCAGTGCTACCGGGACTAGCATTGCGGACGAGCAGTACTTC
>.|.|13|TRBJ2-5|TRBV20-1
CSARVVAGETQYF
TGCAGTGCTAGAGTGGTGGCAGGAGAGACCCAGTACTTC
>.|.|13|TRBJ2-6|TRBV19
CASRVAGANVLTF
TGTGCCAGTAGGGTGGCCGGGGCCAACGTCCTGACTTTC
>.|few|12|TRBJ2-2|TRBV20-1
CSASGSAGELFF
TGCAGTGCTAGCGGAAGTGCCGGGGAGCTGTTTTTT
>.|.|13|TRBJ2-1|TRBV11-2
CASSLGKQAEQFF
TGTGCCAGCAGCTTAGGTAAACAAGCAGAGCAGTTCTTC